These 18 T cell receptor beta chains were sequenced from one sample in a study of T cells after yellow fever vaccination. TCRdb recomputed calls from the 5' RACE reads with MiXCR, one row per CDR3 protein. The sample comprises roughly 32,000 distinct CDR3 sequences, roughly a tenth of which are singletons, and around 12% rests with the top ten. This specimen was PBMCs, either bulk or a sorted T-cell subset (CD4+, CD8+, memory, or dextramer-sorted; not recorded which), taken around 15 days after the first yellow fever vaccination. All receptors derive from a young man who received the YFV17D yellow fever vaccine.

This clonotype was picked up many times. The chain links TRBV6-5 to TRBJ2-7; 11 bases fit TRBD1. Per the germline V gene, CDR1 is MNHEY and CDR2 is SVGAGI. The ends lost 6 bases at V and 0 bases at J; junction bases unmatched: 7. The CDR3 loop spans 16 amino acids. The DNA for the CDR3 is TGTGCCAGCAGACCTTCCGGGACAGGGGGCTCCTACGAGCAGTACGTC. It specifies CASRPSGTGGSYEQYV.

This clonotype was picked up many times. CDR3 coding DNA: TGCGCCAGCAGCCAAGACTCCACTCCTAGTTCACCCCTCCACTTT. Its translation: CASSQDSTPSSPLHF. The chain uses TRBV4-3 and TRBJ1-6; D is ambiguous. Trimming left V 0 bases short and J 9 bases short, with 12 bases between. The length of the CDR3 is 15 residues. Germline values: CDR1 LGHNA, CDR2 YSLEER.

This clonotype was seen at least ten times. The V gene is TRBV7-2, the J gene TRBJ2-1; 10 nucleotides match TRBD1. The length of the CDR3 is 15 residues. The germline V gene encodes CDR1 SGHTA and CDR2 FQGNSA. V lost 4 bases to trimming and J lost 6 bases; unmatched junction nucleotides: 6. This CDR3 is CASSSTGTGVNEQFF. Written as DNA, the CDR3 is TGTGCCAGCAGCTCCACCGGGACAGGGGTCAATGAGCAGTTCTTC.

Details on this clonotype: This may arise from a read error, as a much more abundant clone is one base away. The chain uses TRBV7-2 and TRBJ2-3, with 9 bases identical to TRBD2. Germline values: CDR1 SGHTA, CDR2 FQGNSA. This CDR3 region has 16 residues. V lost 3 bases, J lost 2 bases, and 6 bases stayed unmatched. Here the CDR3 reads CASSFSAGGFTDTQYF. DNA for the CDR3: TGTGCCAGCAGCTTTTCAGCGGGGGGCTTCACAGATACGCAGTATTTT.

This clonotype was recorded at least ten times. The chain employs TRBV5-1 and TRBJ1-1; weak D call: TRBD1 (6 bases). Between the trimmed V and J ends, which lost 1 base and 2 bases, there was a span of 12 bases. The CDR3 loop spans 15 amino acids. The germline gives CDR1 SGHRS, CDR2 YFSETQ. The CDR3 protein is CASSLTGQLNTEAFF. The CDR3 nucleotides read TGCGCCAGCAGCTTGACTGGACAGCTCAACACTGAAGCTTTCTTT. Looking up the rest from reference TRBV5-1 and TRBJ1-1 gives the full variable domain: KAGVTQTPRYLIKTRGQQVTLSCSPISGHRSVSWYQQTPGQGLQFLFEYFSETQRNKGNFPGRFSGRQFSNSRSEMNVSTLELGDSALYLCASSLTGQLNTEAFFGQGTRLTVV.

In this sample, this clonotype turned up a few times. V usage is TRBV28 and J usage is TRBJ1-4; 7 bases match TRBD1. The CDR3 extends over 17 amino acids. Trimming at V came to 10 bases and at J to 6 bases, leaving 20 bases not matched to a gene. Per germline, CDR1 MDHEN and CDR2 SYDVKM. CDR3 in amino acids: CATSYPRGVGQDEKLFF. For the CDR3, the DNA is TGTGCCACCAGCTATCCAAGGGGCGTCGGACAGGATGAAAAACTGTTTTTT.

This clonotype was counted many times. The rearrangement links TRBV18 to TRBJ2-2, with TRBD2 as a possible D gene (6 bases). Germline-derived CDR1 and CDR2 are KGHSH and LQKENI. The germline V and J ends were trimmed by 1 base and 3 bases, with 9 bases remaining between them. This CDR3 comprises 15 residues. CDR3 amino acids: CASSPRSGDTGELFF. DNA of the CDR3: TGTGCCAGCTCACCACGCTCGGGGGACACCGGGGAGCTGTTTTTT. Complete variable domain (other parts from reference TRBV18 and TRBJ2-2): NAGVMQNPRHLVRRRGQEARLRCSPMKGHSHVYWYRQLPEEGLKFMVYLQKENIIDESGMPKERFSAEFPKEGPSILRIQQVVRGDSAAYFCASSPRSGDTGELFFGEGSRLTVL.

Ten or more counts support this clonotype. The V call is TRBV27, the J call TRBJ1-2; the match to TRBD1 covers 8 bases. Germline CDR1 and CDR2: MNHEY and SMNVEV (reference sequence). This CDR3 spans 15 amino acids. Unmatched junction bases numbered 8, after V lost 0 bases and J lost 8 bases. The CDR3 DNA follows: TGTGCCAGCAGTTTATCCCCGGACAGGGCTGGGGGCTACACCTTC. Protein sequence: CASSLSPDRAGGYTF.

This clonotype was found many times. This chain links TRBV20-1 with TRBJ1-1; D perhaps matches TRBD1 (5 bases). Per the germline V gene, CDR1 is DFQATT and CDR2 is SNEGSKA (reference sequence). V shed 3 bases and J shed 1 base, with 18 bases lying between them. The length of the CDR3 is 16 residues. CDR3 sequence (DNA): TGCAGTGCTAGTTGGTGGGGGATTAGGAGGAACACTGAAGCTTTCTTT. This encodes CSASWWGIRRNTEAFF.

As concerns this clonotype: A much larger clone differs from this one at a single base, so this may be a read error. The chain joins TRBV5-1 to TRBJ2-1; D is possibly TRBD1 (5 bases). The ends were cut back, 0 bases at V and 7 bases at J, with 14 bases in the middle. Germline V lookup: CDR1 SGHRS, CDR2 YFSETQ. The CDR3 extends over 15 amino acids. For the CDR3, the DNA is TGCGCCAGCAGCTTGGAGGGGCGCATGGATAATGAGCAGTTCTTC. Translating gives CASSLEGRMDNEQFF.

This clonotype occurred many times. V usage is TRBV7-2 and J usage is TRBJ1-1; D gene uncertain. The CDR3 totals 13 residues. In germline, CDR1 is SGHTA, CDR2 FQGNSA. Trimming took 5 bases from V and 2 from J, leaving 9 bases between them. CDR3 sequence reads: CASSRLYNTEAFF. DNA for the CDR3: TGTGCCAGCAGCCGATTATACAACACTGAAGCTTTCTTT.

This chain uses TRBV7-3 with TRBJ1-6; 9 positions agree with TRBD1. V was pared by 5 bases and J by 9 bases, with 8 bases of the junction left unmatched. From germline, CDR1 is SGHTA and CDR2 FQGTGA. The CDR3 spans 15 residues. The CDR3 sequence: CASSLGQGMSSPLHF. CDR3 coding DNA: TGTGCCAGCAGCCTCGGACAGGGGATGAGTTCACCCCTCCACTTT.

This clonotype was recorded at least ten times. V and J are TRBV5-4 and TRBJ2-3, with TRBD2 as a possible D gene (5 bases). Germline lookup yields CDR1 SGHNT and CDR2 YYREEE (reference sequence). The CDR3 length is 14 residues. The V end was cut by 9 bases, the J end by 5 bases, with 19 bases between. CDR3 coding DNA: TGTGCCACCTATGAAATATACCGGGGAGATACGCAGTATTTT. As protein: CATYEIYRGDTQYF.

A word on this clonotype: Since a much larger clone is just one base distant, this may be a read error. The rearrangement joins TRBV5-1 to TRBJ2-5; either TRBD1 or TRBD2 may fit D (5 bases each). This CDR3 comprises 15 residues. Germline V gene sequence: CDR1 SGHRS, CDR2 YFSETQ. The CDR3 loop is CSSSLGEPYQETQYF. Here the CDR3 DNA reads TGCTCCAGCAGCCTGGGGGAGCCGTACCAAGAGACCCAGTACTTC.

This clonotype has at least ten counts. The chain carries TRBV7-9 and TRBJ2-3; no definite D call. V was clipped by 1 base and J by 1 base, with 3 bases between them. CDR3 length equals 13 residues. Germline CDR1 and CDR2: SEHNR and FQNEAQ (reference sequence). The CDR3 is CASSLEGTDTQYF. The CDR3 DNA reads TGTGCCAGCAGCTTAGAGGGCACAGATACGCAGTATTTT.

This clonotype was seen many times. V usage is TRBV20-1 and J usage is TRBJ1-1, with TRBD1 as a possible D gene (5 bases). CDR1 and CDR2 (germline): DFQATT, SNEGSKA (reference sequence). The CDR3 has 13 amino acids. V dropped 0 bases and J dropped 3 bases, with 8 bases sitting between them. CDR3 DNA sequence: TGCAGTGCTAGAGATGGGGCTGACACTGAAGCTTTCTTT. Encoded protein: CSARDGADTEAFF.

As regards this clonotype: A much larger clone differs by one base, so this may be a read error. This rearrangement joins TRBV6-1 to TRBJ2-5; D is undetermined. The CDR3 extends over 16 amino acids. With 6 bases removed from V and 4 bases from J, the gap between germline ends came to 21 bases. Germline V lookup: CDR1 MNHNS, CDR2 SASEGT. CDR3 in amino acids: CASSGERAKVAETQYF. DNA of the CDR3: TGTGCCAGCAGCGGCGAAAGGGCGAAAGTCGCAGAGACCCAGTACTTC.

Concerning this clonotype: A much larger clone is a single base away; this may be a read error. This chain connects TRBV4-1 to TRBJ1-1; D is ambiguous. Germline CDR1 reads MGHRA; CDR2 reads YSYEKL. The CDR3 sequence is 12 residues long. V shed 1 base and J shed 9 bases, with 9 bases lying between them. The chain's CDR3 is CASSQASDQAFF. The CDR3 region has the DNA TGCGCCAGCAGCCAAGCCAGTGACCAAGCTTTCTTT.